Listed below are T cell receptor beta chains from one sample, sequenced in a study of T cells in localized non-small cell lung cancer. Method: immunoSEQ multiplex PCR; TCRdb's copy keeps in-frame clones and lacks some. The data show about 40,000 clones, around 84% seen once. The sample was peripheral blood, taken before any cancer treatment. The receptors stem from a man between 18 and 50 years old with stage I lung adenocarcinoma. Both conserved end residues are part of each CDR3. Fields, in order: V gene, J gene, CDR3 length, CDR3 protein.

TRBV30	TRBJ1-5	18	CAWSAQLGSGDSNQPQHF
TRBV7-9	TRBJ1-2	12	CASSPGGNYYTF
TRBV4-3	TRBJ1-6	15	CASSQAGQGSSPLHF
TRBV5-6	TRBJ2-5	15	CASSLVDRGQETQYF
TRBV27	TRBJ1-1	14	CASSLWGADTEAFF
TRBV18	TRBJ1-3	11	CASSRGSAIYF
TRBV6-5	TRBJ1-1	13	CASSVAENTEAFF
TRBV30	TRBJ1-1	12	CAWSLVRTEAFF
TRBV13	TRBJ2-1	13	CASSVEAYNEQFF
TRBV28	TRBJ2-7	14	CASSDRGTTYEQYF
TRBV28	TRBJ2-7	12	CASSFEGREQYF
TRBV21-1	TRBJ1-1	14	CASSPRTANTEAFF
TRBV6-5	TRBJ2-2	14	CASLAGDKGGELFF
TRBV6-5	TRBJ1-6	15	CASSPTYREDSPLHF
TRBV7-3	TRBJ1-2	13	CASSSQGGGGYTF
TRBV6-5	TRBJ1-2	12	CASARSNYGYTF
TRBV19	TRBJ1-1	12	CAVTGFNTEAFF
TRBV9	TRBJ2-6	17	CASSGGQGTSGANVLTF
TRBV5-1	TRBJ2-5	16	CASSLAVVQEGETQYF
TRBV6-5	TRBJ2-7	12	CASSSVGQATYF
TRBV11-3	TRBJ1-1	13	CASSLTGGTEAFF
TRBV18	TRBJ2-7	13	CASSPQRSYEQYF
TRBV11-2	TRBJ1-4	16	CASSLDWYGLNEKLFF
TRBV6-1	TRBJ1-5	14	CASSPVGGNQPQHF
TRBV28	TRBJ2-6	15	CASMGSLSGANVLTF
TRBV19	TRBJ2-4	16	CASSIRLGTAKNIQYF
TRBV5-8	TRBJ1-5	14	CASSSGRHNQPQHF
TRBV6-5	TRBJ2-7	14	CASKLRAVTYEQYF
TRBV7-2	TRBJ1-1	14	CASSLQGLRTEAFF
TRBV6-1	TRBJ1-1	15	CASSALGYSDTEAFF
TRBV7-9	TRBJ1-1	13	CASGTGPNTEAFF
TRBV15	TRBJ2-7	13	CATSRIGVYEQYF
TRBV5-6	TRBJ1-5	15	CASSFTGARGQPQHF
TRBV7-9	TRBJ2-3	15	CASSYSGTSTDTQYF
TRBV28	TRBJ1-2	15	CASSSRGQERDGYTF
TRBV19	TRBJ1-5	16	CASRTFEGSSNQPQHF
TRBV7-2	TRBJ2-2	15	CASSGAGANTGELFF
TRBV7-9	TRBJ1-3	16	CASSYRHLNSGNTIYF
TRBV7-9	TRBJ1-5	14	CASSPQGPYQPQHF
TRBV30	TRBJ2-5	15	CAWSVQSGPQETQYF